This T cell receptor (beta chain) was found in a study of blood T cell repertoires in COVID-19. This CDR3 region has 14 residues. V lost 7 bases to trimming and J lost 1 base, with 8 bases between them. CDR1 and CDR2 (germline): ENHRY, SYGVKD. The repertoire was sequenced with immunoSEQ multiplex PCR; TCRdb's copy has only in-frame clones and lacks some. The data contain about half a million clones, approximately 85% of them singletons. The V and J genes are TRBV10-3 and TRBJ2-6; weak D call: TRBD1 (6 bases). The receptor was isolated from a human donor in a cohort sampled during active COVID-19. What was sequenced was peripheral blood. Here the CDR3 DNA reads TGTGCCATCACTGACAGGTCTGGGGCCAACGTCCTGACTTTC. It specifies CAITDRSGANVLTF.